This T cell receptor (beta chain) was profiled in a study of response to subunit inactivated influenza vaccine. This clonotype was seen a single time. Antigen unknown. Study conclusions and caveats: Each seasonal flu vaccination may recruit only limited new T cells, authors suggested.

The V gene's germline CDR1 is LNHNV and CDR2 YYDKDF (reference sequence). The CDR3 spans 17 residues. V shed 2 bases and J 3 bases; nucleotides not matched to a gene: 7. MiXCR, run by TCRdb on the RT-PCR reads, gives a single entry per CDR3 protein. The profile shows 500,000 or so distinct CDR3 sequences, approximately 15% of them singletons. V gene TRBV15 combines with J gene TRBJ2-3; 11 nucleotides align to TRBD1. Source: CD4+ T cells sorted from PBMCs, taken around 25 months after vaccination. This TCR came from a man in his fifties or sixties who received an inactivated influenza vaccine. CDR3 nucleotide sequence: TGTGCCACCAGCAGATCTCTGGGACAGGGGGTAACAGATACGCAGTATTTT. Protein: CATSRSLGQGVTDTQYF.